The present T cell receptor (beta chain) was sequenced within a study of radiation and T cells in renal cell carcinoma (dated by TCRdb to about 2020). Regarding the complete study: Samples were obtained from a clinical trial, in which 15 Gy stereotactic body radiation therapy was delivered to primary renal cell carcinomas and nephrectomy was performed 4 weeks later. TCR beta sequencing covered roughly 53 samples in total, comprising roughly 26 tumors and about 27 peripheral blood samples. A total of roughly 4 million unique CDR3 nucleotide sequences, encoding 2.5 million to 3 million unique CDR3 amino acid sequences, were found across all 50 or so samples.

Reading the label with the study, this specimen's time point is: baseline pretreatment blood. The treatment or condition label corresponds to: 15 Gy SBRT to primary tumor, nephrectomy 4 weeks later. To follow tumor-enriched clonotypes, peripheral blood was collected serially from radiation-treated patients at baseline and again at 2 weeks and 4 weeks after SBRT. All patients had renal cell carcinoma with clear cell pathology. The QIAamp DNA Blood Mini Kit (Qiagen) was used to prepare genomic DNA for TCR sequencing. Samples were included in the analyses only if all quality control checks were passed. Following the manufacturer's recommendations, the immunoSEQ kit was used to generate TCR beta libraries from genomic DNA. To prepare the libraries, a first multiplex PCR with proprietary primers was run, followed by a second PCR that added unique barcodes, and a bead cleanup was done after each round. Each sample batch included a kit-provided positive control reaction and a negative control reaction. The final libraries underwent checking on an Agilent 4200 TapeStation D1000 ScreenTape, volumetric pooling, and quantification by qPCR. Sequencing was performed on an Illumina NextSeq500 with a MidOutput 150-cycle cartridge, and 156 Read1 and 15 Index1 cycles were run with kit custom primers. The pooled library was loaded at 0.8 to 1 pM with a roughly 20% PhiX control spike-in. In the source study's methods: The vendor-processed data were analyzed in R, and a clonotype was defined as all T cells that share the same CDR3 nucleotide sequence. In the clone abundance analyses, frequencies were normalized to the 10,000 most abundant clones in each sample. Before analysis, public T cell clones were removed, and these numbered fewer than six per sample on average. An abundance difference of at least 32-fold between compartments was the criterion for calling clonotypes tumor-enriched or baseline blood-enriched. A beta-binomial differential abundance model was applied to find clonotypes that expanded or contracted between blood time points. Similarity between tumor and blood repertoires was quantified using the Baroni-Urbani and Buser coefficient, and groups were compared with two-tailed Wilcoxon tests in R. This is the immuneACCESS table as TCRdb keeps it, with only in-frame sequences that have V and J called. A part of the clones is gone; compared with another copy, unresolved V genes explain less than half, and the rest is unexplained. D and trimming come from the DNA, and the V and J calls and clone size come from that table. The sample includes 70,000 to 95,000 clones, with 82% observed a single time. The ten largest clonotypes hold 5% to 7.5% of the sample.

On the study overall, not on this receptor specifically: Because pretreatment tumor biopsies were not available, the study could not determine whether clonotypes were already present within the tumor at baseline. Tracking of blood repertoire dynamics stopped at three to four weeks after treatment, with no follow-up past that point. The single-armed trial design could not address effects of radiation dose or scheduling on the TCR repertoire. An increase in top tumor clonotypes in blood was observed from baseline to 2 weeks post-radiation, followed by contraction by 4 weeks, which was taken to suggest transient expansion of tumor-resident clones.

A word on this clone: The antigen it recognizes is unknown. The input lacks base qualities; no much larger clone sits a single base away.

This sequence originates from a man aged 55 to 69 with renal cell carcinoma. Material: blood, obtained from a patient whose treatment included radiotherapy and nephrectomy.

The CDR3 protein is CASSVSRAFTDTQYF. The DNA sequence is TGTGCCAGCAGTGTTTCTAGAGCTTTCACAGATACGCAGTATTTT. The chain joins TRBV6-5 to TRBJ2-3; confidence is insufficient to name the D gene. The CDR3, cysteine through phenylalanine, is 15 amino acids long. Of all the DNA, just the CDR3 is kept, 45 bases in frame from base 1. CDR1 and CDR2 are drawn from the germline V gene: MNHEY, SVGAGI. V is reduced by 5 bases and J by 2 bases, leaving a spacing of 14 bases between them.